These 12 T cell receptor beta chains originate from one sample sequenced in a study of cytomegalovirus exposure and HLA in healthy donors. Sequencing used immunoSEQ multiplex PCR; TCRdb keeps in-frame clones, though not all of them. The sample consists of about 130,000 clones, nearly 90% of them appearing once. Sequenced: PBMCs. These TCRs come from a woman between 18 and 29 years old in good health and CMV-seronegative.

This clone was found once. The rearrangement links TRBV19 to TRBJ1-2, with D unresolved. V was clipped by 3 bases and J by 2 bases, with 10 bases between them. This CDR3 has 14 amino acids. Germline values: CDR1 LNHDA, CDR2 SQIVND (reference sequence). CDR3 in DNA: TGTGCCAGTAGTATGGGCGGGCTAAACTATGGCTACACCTTC. Amino acids: CASSMGGLNYGYTF. The whole variable domain, remainder taken from reference TRBV19 and TRBJ1-2, is DGGITQSPKYLFRKEGQNVTLSCEQNLNHDAMYWYRQDPGQGLRLIYYSQIVNDFQKGDIAEGYSVSREKKESFPLTVTSAQKNPTAFYLCASSMGGLNYGYTFGSGTRLTVV.

The chain employs TRBV7-9 and TRBJ2-7; TRBD2 matches 12 bases. The CDR3 loop spans 12 amino acids. The V segment lost 8 bases and the J segment 6 bases; nucleotides outside the gene matches: 2. The germline V gene encodes CDR1 SEHNR and CDR2 FQNEAQ (reference sequence). CDR3 amino acids: CASGTSGFEQYV. The CDR3 DNA reads as TGTGCCAGCGGGACTAGCGGGTTCGAGCAGTACGTC.

The J gene is TRBJ1-5, the V gene TRBV6-1; D is unclear. The CDR3 loop spans 11 amino acids. Germline V gene lookup returns CDR1 MNHNS and CDR2 SASEGT. The CDR3 loop is CVTGRRQPQHF. The CDR3 nucleotides read TGTGTCACGGGGAGGCGGCAGCCCCAGCATTTT.

The J gene is TRBJ2-1, the V gene TRBV4-1; D is unclear. The germline CDR1 and CDR2 sequences are MGHRA and YSYEKL. V was trimmed by 4 bases and J by 8 bases, leaving 15 bases between them. The CDR3 extends over 14 amino acids. The CDR3 region has the DNA TGCGCCAGCAGCCCTCCCCTATTATCCTATGAGCAGTTCTTC. It translates to CASSPPLLSYEQFF.

This chain connects TRBV2 to TRBJ2-7; D is ambiguous. The length of the CDR3 is 13 residues. Germline assignment: CDR1 SNHLY and CDR2 FYNNEI. V was clipped by 11 bases and J by 1 base, with 15 bases between them. This CDR3 reads CAAVGPRSYEQYF. The CDR3 region has the DNA TGTGCCGCAGTAGGTCCGAGGTCCTACGAGCAGTACTTC.

This chain links TRBV16 with TRBJ1-2, with TRBD1 as a possible D gene (5 bases). Germline values: CDR1 KGHSY, CDR2 FQNENV. V lost 0 bases and J lost 5, with 10 bases in between. The CDR3 contains 14 residues. CDR3: CASSQSEGLYGYTF. CDR3 DNA sequence: TGTGCCAGCAGCCAATCGGAGGGACTGTATGGCTACACCTTC. Variable domain in full (rest from reference TRBV16 and TRBJ1-2): GEEVAQTPKHLVRGEGQKAKLYCAPIKGHSYVFWYQQVLKNEFKFLISFQNENVFDETGMPKERFSAKCLPNSPCSLEIQATKLEDSAVYFCASSQSEGLYGYTFGSGTRLTVV.

The chain combines TRBV2 with TRBJ1-1; 11 nucleotides match TRBD1. Germline V CDR1 and CDR2: SNHLY, FYNNEI. V shed 8 bases, J shed 4 bases, and the junction held 0 bases outside the gene matches. This CDR3 has 12 residues. CDR3 nucleotides: TGTGCCAGCGGGACAGGGGGCACTGAAGCTTTCTTT. This encodes CASGTGGTEAFF.

V is TRBV27 and J is TRBJ2-1; D perhaps matches TRBD1 (6 bases). The CDR3 contains 15 residues. V dropped 5 bases and J dropped 4 bases, with 15 bases sitting between them. Germline CDR1 is MNHEY and CDR2 is SMNVEV (reference sequence). The CDR3 region is CASSTLKQGYNEQFF. The CDR3 coding sequence is TGTGCCAGCAGTACCCTAAAACAGGGTTACAATGAGCAGTTCTTC.

J is TRBJ2-7 and V is TRBV18; 13 nucleotides agree with TRBD2. This CDR3 is 20 amino acids long. The trim removed 6 bases at V and 2 bases at J, leaving 19 bases unmatched. CDR1 and CDR2 from the germline V gene are KGHSH and LQKENI. CDR3: CASSPEARQGTSGTPYEQYF. In nucleotides, the CDR3 is TGTGCCAGCTCCCCCGAAGCTCGACAGGGGACTAGCGGGACTCCCTACGAGCAGTACTTC.

In its sample, this clone was seen once. This chain's CDR3 is CASSLLALRGSTEAFF. The CDR3 coding sequence is TGTGCCAGCAGTTTATTGGCACTTCGAGGGTCCACTGAAGCTTTCTTT. The genes are TRBV28 and TRBJ1-1; D unclear. In germline, CDR1 is MDHEN, CDR2 SYDVKM. The V end lost 1 base, the J end lost 4 bases, and 16 bases lay between the germline ends. The CDR3 is made up of 16 amino acids.

The chain has TRBV6-5 and TRBJ2-1, with TRBD1 identical over 8 bases. The CDR3 runs to 14 residues. Trimming at V came to 6 bases and at J to 10 bases, leaving 11 bases not matched to a gene. Germline values: CDR1 MNHEY, CDR2 SVGAGI. This CDR3 reads CASRPDRVIGEQFF. For the CDR3, the DNA is TGTGCCAGCAGGCCGGACAGGGTGATTGGGGAGCAGTTCTTC.

The V gene is TRBV25-1, the J gene TRBJ2-1; 15 bases map to TRBD2. The CDR3 is made up of 15 amino acids. V gave up 4 bases and J gave up 10 bases; unmatched junction bases: 5. Germline assignment: CDR1 MGHDK and CDR2 SYGVNS. CDR3: CASSGSGLAGGEQFF. DNA for the CDR3: TGTGCCAGCAGTGGATCGGGACTAGCGGGAGGAGAGCAGTTCTTC.